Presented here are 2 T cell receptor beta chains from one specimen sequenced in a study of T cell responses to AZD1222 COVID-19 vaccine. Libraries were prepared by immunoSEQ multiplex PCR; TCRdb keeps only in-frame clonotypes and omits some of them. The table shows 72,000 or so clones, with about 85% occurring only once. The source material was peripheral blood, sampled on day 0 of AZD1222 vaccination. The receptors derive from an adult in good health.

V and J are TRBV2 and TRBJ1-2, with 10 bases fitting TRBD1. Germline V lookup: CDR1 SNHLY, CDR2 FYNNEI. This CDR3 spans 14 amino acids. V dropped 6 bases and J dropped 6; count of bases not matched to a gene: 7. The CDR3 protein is CASRPPGQGNGYTF. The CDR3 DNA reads TGTGCCAGCAGGCCTCCGGGACAGGGGAATGGCTACACCTTC. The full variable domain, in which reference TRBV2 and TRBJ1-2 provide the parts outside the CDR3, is EPEVTQTPSHQVTQMGQEVILRCVPISNHLYFYWYRQILGQKVEFLVSFYNNEISEKSEIFDDQFSVERPDGSNFTLKIRSTKLEDSAMYFCASRPPGQGNGYTFGSGTRLTVV.

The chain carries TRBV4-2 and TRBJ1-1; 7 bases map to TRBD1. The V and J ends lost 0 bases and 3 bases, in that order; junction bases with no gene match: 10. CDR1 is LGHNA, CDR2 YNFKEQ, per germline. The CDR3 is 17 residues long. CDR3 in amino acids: CASSQDGGGRADTEAFF. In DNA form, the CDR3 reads TGTGCCAGCAGCCAAGATGGAGGGGGCAGGGCCGACACTGAAGCTTTCTTT.